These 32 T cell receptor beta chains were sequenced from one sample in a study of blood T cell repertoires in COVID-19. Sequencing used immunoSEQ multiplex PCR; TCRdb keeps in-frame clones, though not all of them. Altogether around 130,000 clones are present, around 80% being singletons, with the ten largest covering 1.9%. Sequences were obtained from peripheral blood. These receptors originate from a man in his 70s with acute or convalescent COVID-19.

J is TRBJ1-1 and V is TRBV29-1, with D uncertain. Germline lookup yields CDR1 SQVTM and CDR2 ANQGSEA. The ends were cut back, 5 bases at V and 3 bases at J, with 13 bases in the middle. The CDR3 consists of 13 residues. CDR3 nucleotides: TGCAGCGTTAGGCAGCGGAGGGACACTGAAGCTTTCTTT. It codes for CSVRQRRDTEAFF.

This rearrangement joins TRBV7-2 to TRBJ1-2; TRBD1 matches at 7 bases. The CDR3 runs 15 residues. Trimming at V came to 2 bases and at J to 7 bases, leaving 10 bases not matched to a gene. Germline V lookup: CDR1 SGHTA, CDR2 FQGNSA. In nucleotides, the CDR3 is TGTGCCAGCAGCTTATCTGGAGACAGGGTGGGTGGCTACACCTTC. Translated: CASSLSGDRVGGYTF. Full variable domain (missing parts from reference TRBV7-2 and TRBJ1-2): GAGVSQSPSNKVTEKGKDVELRCDPISGHTALYWYRQSLGQGLEFLIYFQGNSAPDKSGLPSDRFSAERTGGSVSTLTIQRTQQEDSAVYLCASSLSGDRVGGYTFGSGTRLTVV.

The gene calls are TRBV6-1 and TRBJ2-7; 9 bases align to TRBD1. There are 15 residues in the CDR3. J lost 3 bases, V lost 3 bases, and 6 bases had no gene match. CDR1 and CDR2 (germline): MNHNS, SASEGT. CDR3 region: CASSEHLGQGYEQYF. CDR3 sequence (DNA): TGTGCCAGCAGTGAGCATCTGGGACAGGGCTACGAGCAGTACTTC.

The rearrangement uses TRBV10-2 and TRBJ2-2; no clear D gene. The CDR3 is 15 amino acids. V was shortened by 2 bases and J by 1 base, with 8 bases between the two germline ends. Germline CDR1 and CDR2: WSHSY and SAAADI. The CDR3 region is CASSEVQLNTGELFF. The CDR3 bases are TGCGCCAGCAGTGAGGTACAATTGAACACCGGGGAGCTGTTTTTT.

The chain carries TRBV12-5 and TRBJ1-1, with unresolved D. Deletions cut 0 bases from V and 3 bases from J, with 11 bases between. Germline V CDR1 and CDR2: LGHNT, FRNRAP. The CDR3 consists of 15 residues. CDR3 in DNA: TGTGCTAGTGGTTTGGTAACGGGGAGTTACACTGAAGCTTTCTTT. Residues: CASGLVTGSYTEAFF.

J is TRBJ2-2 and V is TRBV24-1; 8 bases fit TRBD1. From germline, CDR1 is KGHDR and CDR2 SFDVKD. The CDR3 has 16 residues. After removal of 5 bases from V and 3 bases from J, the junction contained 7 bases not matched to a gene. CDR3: CATSVGRGRDTGELFF. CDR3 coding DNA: TGTGCCACCAGTGTTGGCAGGGGGCGCGACACCGGGGAGCTGTTTTTT.

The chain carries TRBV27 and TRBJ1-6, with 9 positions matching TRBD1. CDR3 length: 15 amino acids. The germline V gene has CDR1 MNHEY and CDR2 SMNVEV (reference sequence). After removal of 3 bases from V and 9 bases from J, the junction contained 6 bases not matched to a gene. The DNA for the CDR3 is TGTGCCAGCAGTTTTACGGGACAGGGTCGTTCACCCCTCCACTTT. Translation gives CASSFTGQGRSPLHF.

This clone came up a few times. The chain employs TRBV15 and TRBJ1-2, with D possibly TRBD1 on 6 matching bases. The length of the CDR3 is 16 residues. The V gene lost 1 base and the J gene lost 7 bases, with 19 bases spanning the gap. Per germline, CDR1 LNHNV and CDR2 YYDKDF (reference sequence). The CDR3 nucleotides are TGTGCCACCAGCAGAGGCCGAGCAGGGGAAATAGGTGGCTACACCTTC. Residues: CATSRGRAGEIGGYTF.

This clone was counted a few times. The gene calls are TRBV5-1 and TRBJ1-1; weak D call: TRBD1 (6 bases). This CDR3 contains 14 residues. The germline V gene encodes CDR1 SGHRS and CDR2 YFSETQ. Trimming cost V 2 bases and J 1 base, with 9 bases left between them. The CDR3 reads CASSFKGQNTEAFF. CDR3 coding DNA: TGCGCCAGCAGCTTTAAGGGACAGAACACTGAAGCTTTCTTT. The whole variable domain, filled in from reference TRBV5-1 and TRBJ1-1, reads KAGVTQTPRYLIKTRGQQVTLSCSPISGHRSVSWYQQTPGQGLQFLFEYFSETQRNKGNFPGRFSGRQFSNSRSEMNVSTLELGDSALYLCASSFKGQNTEAFFGQGTRLTVV.

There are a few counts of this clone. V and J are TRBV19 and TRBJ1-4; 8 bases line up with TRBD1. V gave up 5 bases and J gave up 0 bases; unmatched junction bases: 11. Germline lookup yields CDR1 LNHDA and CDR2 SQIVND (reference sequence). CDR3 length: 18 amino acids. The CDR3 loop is CASSSPGTGFATNEKLFF. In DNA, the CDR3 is TGTGCCAGTAGTTCCCCCGGGACAGGATTTGCAACTAATGAAAAACTGTTTTTT.

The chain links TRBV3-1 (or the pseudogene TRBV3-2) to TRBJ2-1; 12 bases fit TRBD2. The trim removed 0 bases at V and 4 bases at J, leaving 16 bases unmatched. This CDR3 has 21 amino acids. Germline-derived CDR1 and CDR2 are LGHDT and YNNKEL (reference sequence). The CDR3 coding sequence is TGTGCCAGCAGCCAAGACACTAGCGGGGGGATATACTGGGACTTATACAATGAGCAGTTCTTC. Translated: CASSQDTSGGIYWDLYNEQFF.

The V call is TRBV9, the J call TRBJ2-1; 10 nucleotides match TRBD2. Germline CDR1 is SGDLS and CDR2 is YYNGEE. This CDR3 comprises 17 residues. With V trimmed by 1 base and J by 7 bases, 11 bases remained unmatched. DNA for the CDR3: TGTGCCAGCAGCGTACTCGGGAAGCGGGGGGGCTTTAATGAGCAGTTCTTC. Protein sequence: CASSVLGKRGGFNEQFF.

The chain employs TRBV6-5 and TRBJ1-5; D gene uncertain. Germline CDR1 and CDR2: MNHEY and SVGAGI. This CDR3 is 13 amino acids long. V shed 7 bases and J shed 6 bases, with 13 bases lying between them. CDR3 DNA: TGTGCCAGCACCACCGACTTGATTCAGCCCCAGCATTTT. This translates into CASTTDLIQPQHF.

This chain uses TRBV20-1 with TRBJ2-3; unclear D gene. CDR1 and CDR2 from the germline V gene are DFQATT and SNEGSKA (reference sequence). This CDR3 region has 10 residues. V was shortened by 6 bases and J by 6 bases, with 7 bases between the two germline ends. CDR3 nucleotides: TGCAGTGCGGGCGTGGATACGCAGTATTTT. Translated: CSAGVDTQYF.

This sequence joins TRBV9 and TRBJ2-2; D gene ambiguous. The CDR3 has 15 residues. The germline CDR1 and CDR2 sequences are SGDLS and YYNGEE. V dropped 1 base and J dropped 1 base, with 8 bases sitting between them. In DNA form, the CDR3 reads TGTGCCAGCAGCGTAAGATACAGGAACACCGGGGAGCTGTTTTTT. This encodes CASSVRYRNTGELFF.

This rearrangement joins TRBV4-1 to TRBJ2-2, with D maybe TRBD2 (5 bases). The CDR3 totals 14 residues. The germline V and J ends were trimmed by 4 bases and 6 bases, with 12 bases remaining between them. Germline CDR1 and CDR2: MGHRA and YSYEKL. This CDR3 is CASSPQRGPGELFF. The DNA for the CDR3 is TGCGCCAGCAGCCCGCAACGGGGTCCCGGGGAGCTGTTTTTT.

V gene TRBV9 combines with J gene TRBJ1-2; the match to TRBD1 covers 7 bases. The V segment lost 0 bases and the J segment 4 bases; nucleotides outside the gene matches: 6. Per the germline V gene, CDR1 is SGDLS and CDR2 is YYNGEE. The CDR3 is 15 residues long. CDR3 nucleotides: TGTGCCAGCAGCGTAGGAGGACAGGCTTCCTATGGCTACACCTTC. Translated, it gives CASSVGGQASYGYTF.

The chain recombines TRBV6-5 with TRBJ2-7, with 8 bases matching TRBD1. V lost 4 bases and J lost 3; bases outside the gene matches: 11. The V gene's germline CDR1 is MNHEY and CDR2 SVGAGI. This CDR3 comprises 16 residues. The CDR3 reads CASSSDWTGRNYEQYF. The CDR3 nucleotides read TGTGCCAGCAGTTCGGATTGGACAGGGAGGAACTACGAGCAGTACTTC.

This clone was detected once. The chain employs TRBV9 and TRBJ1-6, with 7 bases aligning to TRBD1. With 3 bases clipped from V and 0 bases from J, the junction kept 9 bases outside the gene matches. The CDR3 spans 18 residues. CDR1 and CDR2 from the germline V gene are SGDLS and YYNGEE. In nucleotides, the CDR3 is TGTGCCAGCAGCGGCCAGACAGGGTCCAGCTCCTATAATTCACCCCTCCACTTT. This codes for CASSGQTGSSSYNSPLHF.

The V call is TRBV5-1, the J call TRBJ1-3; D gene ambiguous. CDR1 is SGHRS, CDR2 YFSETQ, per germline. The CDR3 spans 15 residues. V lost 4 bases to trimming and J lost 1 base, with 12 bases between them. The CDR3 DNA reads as TGCGCCAGCAGCGTCGGAGACGATTCTGGAAACACCATATATTTT. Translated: CASSVGDDSGNTIYF.

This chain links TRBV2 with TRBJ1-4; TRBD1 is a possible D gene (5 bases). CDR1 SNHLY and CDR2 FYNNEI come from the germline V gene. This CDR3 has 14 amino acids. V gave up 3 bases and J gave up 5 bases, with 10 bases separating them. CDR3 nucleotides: TGTGCCAGCAGTGAGGGGGACTACAATGAAAAACTGTTTTTT. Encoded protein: CASSEGDYNEKLFF. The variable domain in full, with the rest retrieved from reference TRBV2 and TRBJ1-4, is EPEVTQTPSHQVTQMGQEVILRCVPISNHLYFYWYRQILGQKVEFLVSFYNNEISEKSEIFDDQFSVERPDGSNFTLKIRSTKLEDSAMYFCASSEGDYNEKLFFGSGTQLSVL.

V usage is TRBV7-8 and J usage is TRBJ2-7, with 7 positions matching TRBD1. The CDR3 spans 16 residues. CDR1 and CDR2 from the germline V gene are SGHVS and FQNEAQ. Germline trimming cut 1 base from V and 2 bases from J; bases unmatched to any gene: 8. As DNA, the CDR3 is TGTGCCAGCAGCTTAGTCTGGGACAGTGGTCCCTACGAGCAGTACTTC. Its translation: CASSLVWDSGPYEQYF.

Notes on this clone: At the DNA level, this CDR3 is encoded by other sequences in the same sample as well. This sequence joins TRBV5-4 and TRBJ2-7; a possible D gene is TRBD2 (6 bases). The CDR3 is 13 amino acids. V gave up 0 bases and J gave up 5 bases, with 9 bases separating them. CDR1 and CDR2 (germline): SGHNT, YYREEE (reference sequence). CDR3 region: CASSLAGGDEQYF. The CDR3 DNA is TGTGCCAGCAGCTTGGCCGGGGGTGACGAGCAGTACTTC. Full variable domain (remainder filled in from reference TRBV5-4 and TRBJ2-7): ETGVTQSPTHLIKTRGQQVTLRCSSQSGHNTVSWYQQALGQGPQFIFQYYREEENGRGNFPPRFSGLQFPNYSSELNVNALELDDSALYLCASSLAGGDEQYFGPGTRLTVT.

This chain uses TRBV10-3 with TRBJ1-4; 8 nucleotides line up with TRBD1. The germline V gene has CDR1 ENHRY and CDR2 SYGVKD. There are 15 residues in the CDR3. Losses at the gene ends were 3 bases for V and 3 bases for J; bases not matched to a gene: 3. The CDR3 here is CAISEGQGANEKLFF. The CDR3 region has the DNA TGTGCCATCAGTGAAGGACAGGGAGCTAATGAAAAACTGTTTTTT.

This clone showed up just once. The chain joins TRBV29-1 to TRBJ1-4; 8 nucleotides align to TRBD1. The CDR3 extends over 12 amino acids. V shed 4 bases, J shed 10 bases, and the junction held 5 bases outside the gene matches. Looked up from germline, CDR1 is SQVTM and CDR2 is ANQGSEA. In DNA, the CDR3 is TGCAGCGTTGCAACAGGGGGGCGAAAACTGTTTTTT. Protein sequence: CSVATGGRKLFF. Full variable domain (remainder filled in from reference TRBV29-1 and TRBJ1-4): SAVISQKPSRDICQRGTSLTIQCQVDSQVTMMFWYRQQPGQSLTLIATANQGSEATYESGFVIDKFPISRPNLTFSTLTVSNMSPEDSSIYLCSVATGGRKLFFGSGTQLSVL.

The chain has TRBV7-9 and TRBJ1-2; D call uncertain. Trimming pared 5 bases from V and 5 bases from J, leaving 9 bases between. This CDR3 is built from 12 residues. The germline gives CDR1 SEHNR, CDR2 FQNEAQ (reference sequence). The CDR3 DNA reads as TGTGCCAGCAGCCTTACACATTATGGCTACACCTTC. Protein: CASSLTHYGYTF.

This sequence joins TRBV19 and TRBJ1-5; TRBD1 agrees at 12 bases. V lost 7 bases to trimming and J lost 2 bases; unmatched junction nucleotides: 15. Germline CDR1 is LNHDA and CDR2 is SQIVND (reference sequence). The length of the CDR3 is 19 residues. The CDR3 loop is CASTMRLGDRGLGNQPQHF. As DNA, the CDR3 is TGTGCCAGTACCATGAGGCTGGGGGACAGGGGGCTTGGCAATCAGCCCCAGCATTTT.

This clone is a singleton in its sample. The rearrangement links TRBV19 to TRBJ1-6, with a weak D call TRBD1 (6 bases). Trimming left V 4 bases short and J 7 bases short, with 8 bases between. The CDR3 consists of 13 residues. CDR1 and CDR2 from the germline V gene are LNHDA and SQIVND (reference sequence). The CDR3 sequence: CASSNRVNSPLHF. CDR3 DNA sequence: TGTGCCAGTAGTAACAGGGTGAATTCACCCCTCCACTTT.

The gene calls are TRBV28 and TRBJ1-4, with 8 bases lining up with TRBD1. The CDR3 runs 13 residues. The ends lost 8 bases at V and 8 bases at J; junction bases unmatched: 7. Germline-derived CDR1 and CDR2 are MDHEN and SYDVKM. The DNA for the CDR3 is TGTGCCAGCGGACAGGGCCTGGGGGAAAAACTGTTTTTT. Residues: CASGQGLGEKLFF.

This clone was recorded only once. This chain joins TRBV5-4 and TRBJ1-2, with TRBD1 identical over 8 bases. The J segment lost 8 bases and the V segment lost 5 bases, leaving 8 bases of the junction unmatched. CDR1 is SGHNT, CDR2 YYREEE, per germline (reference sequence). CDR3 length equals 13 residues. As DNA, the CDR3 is TGTGCCAGCAGTTATGACAGGGGCGGAGGCTACACCTTC. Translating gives CASSYDRGGGYTF.

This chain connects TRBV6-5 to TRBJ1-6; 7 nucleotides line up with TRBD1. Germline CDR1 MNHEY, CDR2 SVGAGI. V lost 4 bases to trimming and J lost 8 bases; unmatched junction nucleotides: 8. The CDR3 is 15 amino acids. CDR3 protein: CASSLVTGYDSPLHF. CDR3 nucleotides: TGTGCCAGCAGTTTGGTGACAGGGTATGATTCACCCCTCCACTTT.

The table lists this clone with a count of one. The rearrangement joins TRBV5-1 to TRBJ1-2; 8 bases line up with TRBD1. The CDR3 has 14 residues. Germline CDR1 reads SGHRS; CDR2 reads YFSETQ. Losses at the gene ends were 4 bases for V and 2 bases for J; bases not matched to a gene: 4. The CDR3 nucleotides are TGCGCCAGCAGCCCAGGGGGCCCCAACTATGGCTACACCTTC. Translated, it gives CASSPGGPNYGYTF.